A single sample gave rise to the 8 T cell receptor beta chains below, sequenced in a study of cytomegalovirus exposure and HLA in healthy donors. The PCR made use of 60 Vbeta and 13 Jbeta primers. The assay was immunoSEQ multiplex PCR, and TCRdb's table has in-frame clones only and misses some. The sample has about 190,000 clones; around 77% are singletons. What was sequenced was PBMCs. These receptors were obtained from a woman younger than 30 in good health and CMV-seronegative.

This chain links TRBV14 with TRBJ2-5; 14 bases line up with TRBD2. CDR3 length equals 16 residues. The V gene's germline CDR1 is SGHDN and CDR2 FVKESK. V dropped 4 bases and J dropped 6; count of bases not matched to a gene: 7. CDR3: CASSRRLAGGPQTQYF. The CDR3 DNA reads TGTGCCAGCAGCCGAAGACTAGCGGGAGGGCCGCAGACCCAGTACTTC.

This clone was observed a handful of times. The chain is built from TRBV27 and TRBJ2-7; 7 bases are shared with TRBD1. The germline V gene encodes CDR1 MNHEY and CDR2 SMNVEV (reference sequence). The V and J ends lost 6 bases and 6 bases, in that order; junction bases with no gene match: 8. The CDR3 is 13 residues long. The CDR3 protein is CASSDRVPGEQYF. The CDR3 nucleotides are TGTGCCAGCAGCGACAGGGTTCCGGGCGAGCAGTACTTC.

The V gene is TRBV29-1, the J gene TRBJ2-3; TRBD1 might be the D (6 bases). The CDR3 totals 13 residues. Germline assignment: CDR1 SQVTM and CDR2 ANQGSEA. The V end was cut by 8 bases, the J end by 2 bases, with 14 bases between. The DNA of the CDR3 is TGCAGCTTTCGCAGGGGTCCCACAGATACGCAGTATTTT. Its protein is CSFRRGPTDTQYF.

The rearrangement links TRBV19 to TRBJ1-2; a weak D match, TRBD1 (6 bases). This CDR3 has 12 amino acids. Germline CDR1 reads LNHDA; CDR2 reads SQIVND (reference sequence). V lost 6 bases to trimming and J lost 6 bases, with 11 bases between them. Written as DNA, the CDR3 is TGTGCCAGTAGGCTGGGGGCGGATGGCTACACCTTC. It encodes CASRLGADGYTF.

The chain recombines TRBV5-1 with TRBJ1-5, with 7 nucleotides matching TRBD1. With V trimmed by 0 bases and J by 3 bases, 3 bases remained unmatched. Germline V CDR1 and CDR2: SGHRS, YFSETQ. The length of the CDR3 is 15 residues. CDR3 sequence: CASSLEGTVNQPQHF. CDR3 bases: TGCGCCAGCAGCTTGGAAGGGACAGTCAATCAGCCCCAGCATTTT. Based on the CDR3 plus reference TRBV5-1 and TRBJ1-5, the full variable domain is KAGVTQTPRYLIKTRGQQVTLSCSPISGHRSVSWYQQTPGQGLQFLFEYFSETQRNKGNFPGRFSGRQFSNSRSEMNVSTLELGDSALYLCASSLEGTVNQPQHFGDGTRLSIL.

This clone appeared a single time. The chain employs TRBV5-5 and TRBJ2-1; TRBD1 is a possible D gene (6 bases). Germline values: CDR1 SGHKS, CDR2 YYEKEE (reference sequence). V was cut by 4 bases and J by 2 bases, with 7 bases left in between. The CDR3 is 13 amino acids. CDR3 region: CASSTGTYNEQFF. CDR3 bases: TGTGCCAGCAGCACAGGGACCTACAATGAGCAGTTCTTC.

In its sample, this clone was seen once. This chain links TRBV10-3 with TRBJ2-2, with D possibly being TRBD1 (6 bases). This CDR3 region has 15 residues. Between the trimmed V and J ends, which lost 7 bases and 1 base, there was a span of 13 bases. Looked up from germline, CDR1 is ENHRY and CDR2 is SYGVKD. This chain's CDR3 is CAIMDRGRNTGELFF. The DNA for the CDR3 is TGTGCCATCATGGACAGAGGCCGGAACACCGGGGAGCTGTTTTTT.

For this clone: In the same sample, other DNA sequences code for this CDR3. Here the CDR3 reads CASSYAGTGAYEQYF. CDR3 sequence (DNA): TGTGCCAGCAGTTACGCCGGGACAGGGGCCTACGAGCAGTACTTC. The chain is built from TRBV6-5 and TRBJ2-7; 10 bases fit TRBD1. V dropped 2 bases and J dropped 2; count of bases not matched to a gene: 3. Germline CDR1 MNHEY, CDR2 SVGAGI. CDR3 length: 15 amino acids.